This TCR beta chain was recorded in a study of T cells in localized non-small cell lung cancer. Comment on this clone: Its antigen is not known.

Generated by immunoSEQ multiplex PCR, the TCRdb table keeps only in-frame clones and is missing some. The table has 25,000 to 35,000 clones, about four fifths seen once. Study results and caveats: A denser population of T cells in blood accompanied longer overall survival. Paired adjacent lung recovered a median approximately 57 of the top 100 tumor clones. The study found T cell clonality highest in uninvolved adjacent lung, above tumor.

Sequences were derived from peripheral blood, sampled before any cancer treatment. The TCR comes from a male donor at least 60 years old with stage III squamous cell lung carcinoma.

CDR3 sequence: CASSYRNANTEAFF. Written as DNA, the CDR3 is TGTGCCAGCAGTTACAGAAATGCTAACACTGAAGCTTTCTTT. The chain couples TRBV6-6 to TRBJ1-1; D gene uncertain. Germline lookup yields CDR1 MNHNY and CDR2 SVGAGI (reference sequence). V was shortened by 2 bases and J by 2 bases, with 9 bases between the two germline ends. The CDR3 totals 14 residues.